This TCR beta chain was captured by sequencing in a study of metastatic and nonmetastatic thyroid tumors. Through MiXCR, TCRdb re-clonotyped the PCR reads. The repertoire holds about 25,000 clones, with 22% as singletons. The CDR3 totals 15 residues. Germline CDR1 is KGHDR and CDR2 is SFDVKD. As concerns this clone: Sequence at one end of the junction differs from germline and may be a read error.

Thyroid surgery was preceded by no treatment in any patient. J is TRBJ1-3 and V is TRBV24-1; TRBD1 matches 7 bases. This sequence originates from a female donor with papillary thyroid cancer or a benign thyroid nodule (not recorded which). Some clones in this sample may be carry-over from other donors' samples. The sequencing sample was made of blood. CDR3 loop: CDTSGTAISGNTIHF. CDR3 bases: TGTGACACCAGCGGGACAGCCATCTCTGGAAACACCATACATTTT.